These 4 T cell receptor beta chains came from one sample sequenced in a study of shared clonotypes between healthy human individuals (dated by TCRdb to the early 2020s). Libraries came from the immunoSEQ multiplex PCR assay. What TCRdb holds here is the immuneACCESS table cut down to in-frame rearrangements. Part of the clones is not present; checked against another copy, under half of the missing clones reflect an unresolved V gene, and the others are unexplained. The table for this sample lists a few hundred thousand clones; 95% of them were counted only once. Of the sample, 0.11% is held by the ten largest clones. CD8 naive samples were CD45RO-negative cells positively selected for CCR7, giving a CD45RA+CCR7+ population that excluded TemRA cells. Sample: naive CD8+ T cells sorted from blood. According to the study, the label for this sample's cell subset or site signals: CD45RA+CCR7+. The receptor set was obtained from a woman in her twenties or thirties in good health.

This rearrangement joins TRBV5-1 to TRBJ2-5, with D perhaps matching TRBD2 (6 bases). The germline CDR1 and CDR2 sequences are SGHRS and YFSETQ. The ends were cut back, 2 bases at V and 3 bases at J, with 14 bases in the middle. CDR3 size: 15 residues. DNA of the CDR3: TGCGCCAGCAGCTTTGGAGGGTTTGTCGAAGAGACCCAGTACTTC. This encodes CASSFGGFVEETQYF.

This chain links TRBV5-1 with TRBJ2-7; D perhaps matches TRBD2 (5 bases). This CDR3 is 15 amino acids long. Trimming took off 1 base at V and 4 bases at J, with 15 bases between the two ends. Germline V gene lookup returns CDR1 SGHRS and CDR2 YFSETQ. The CDR3: CASSLKPDAGYEQYF. The CDR3 nucleotides read TGCGCCAGCAGCTTGAAACCAGACGCGGGTTACGAGCAGTACTTC.

This chain connects TRBV9 to TRBJ2-2; 7 bases are shared with TRBD2. This CDR3 region has 18 residues. CDR1 and CDR2 (germline): SGDLS, YYNGEE. V gave up 4 bases and J gave up 6 bases; unmatched junction bases: 18. This CDR3 is CASSSPGRGVLYPGELFF. The CDR3 DNA is TGTGCCAGCAGCTCTCCGGGACGGGGGGTGTTGTATCCCGGGGAGCTGTTTTTT. The full variable domain, with the rest looked up from reference TRBV9 and TRBJ2-2, is DSGVTQTPKHLITATGQRVTLRCSPRSGDLSVYWYQQSLDQGLQFLIQYYNGEERAKGNILERFSAQQFPDLHSELNLSSLELGDSALYFCASSSPGRGVLYPGELFFGEGSRLTVL.

The J gene is TRBJ1-2, the V gene TRBV6-1; no clear D. CDR1 is MNHNS and CDR2 is SASEGT in the germline V gene. The CDR3 contains 14 residues. V was pared by 4 bases and J by 0 bases, with 9 bases between. The CDR3 loop reads CASSGHTANYGYTF. CDR3 coding DNA: TGTGCCAGCAGTGGACACACCGCTAACTATGGCTACACCTTC.